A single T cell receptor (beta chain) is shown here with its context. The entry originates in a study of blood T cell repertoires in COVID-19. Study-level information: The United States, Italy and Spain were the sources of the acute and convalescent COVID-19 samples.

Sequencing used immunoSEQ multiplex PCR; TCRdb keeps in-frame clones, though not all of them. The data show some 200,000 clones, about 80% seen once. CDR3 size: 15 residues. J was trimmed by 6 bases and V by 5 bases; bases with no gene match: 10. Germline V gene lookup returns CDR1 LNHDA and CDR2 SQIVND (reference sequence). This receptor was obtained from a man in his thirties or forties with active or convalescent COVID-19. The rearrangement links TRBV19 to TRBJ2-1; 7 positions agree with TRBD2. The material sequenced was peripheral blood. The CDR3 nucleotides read TGTGCCAGTAGTGGGGGGGGGTATGATGTCAATGAGCAGTTCTTC. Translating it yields CASSGGGYDVNEQFF.